This is a list of T cell receptor beta chains from one sample in a study of blood T cells in healthy people across ages. Each CDR3 protein is one row after TCRdb ran MiXCR on the 5' RACE reads. The sample shows about 570,000 distinct CDR3 sequences, about 26% of them seen only once. Sequencing was carried out using blood. The receptors shown here come from a woman in her 70s in good health. CDR3s include the opening cysteine and the closing phenylalanine or tryptophan. D genes are given only for firm matches. Rows may omit the clone size; those that give it use once, few, many or a size class.

J gene,D gene,V gene,clone size,CDR3 DNA,CDR3 protein
TRBJ2-7,TRBD2,TRBV20-1,NA,TGCAGTGCTTGGGCCGGGGGGGCCAACGAGCAGTACTTC,CSAWAGGANEQYF
TRBJ2-7,NA,TRBV11-2,NA,TGTGCCAGCAGCTTAATGTGGCAGGCCTACGAGCAGTACTTC,CASSLMWQAYEQYF
TRBJ2-7,NA,TRBV6-6,few,TGTGCCAGCAGGGCAGGGGGCCCCGGGAGGTACGAGCAGTACTTC,CASRAGGPGRYEQYF
TRBJ2-5,NA,TRBV7-9,few,TGTGCCGGAGAGGGGTTAGGAGAGACCCAGTACTTC,CAGEGLGETQYF
TRBJ2-2,NA,TRBV7-2,few,TGTGCCAGCAGTAACAGGGAGGCCGGGGAGCTGTTTTTT,CASSNREAGELFF
TRBJ2-3,TRBD2,TRBV20-1,few,TGCAGTGCCCTCTCCGGGACTAGCGGGGGGGCCTCTGTTATAGATACGCAGTATTTT,CSALSGTSGGASVIDTQYF
TRBJ2-1,NA,TRBV9,NA,TGTGCCAGCAGCGTCCGGGACAATTACAATGAGCAGTTCTTC,CASSVRDNYNEQFF
TRBJ1-2,TRBD1,TRBV29-1,NA,TGCAGCGTTGGCCGACAGGGAGACTATGGCTACACCTTC,CSVGRQGDYGYTF
TRBJ1-4,NA,TRBV27,few,TGTGCCAGCAGTTACCAGGGCGATGAAAAACTGTTTTTT,CASSYQGDEKLFF
TRBJ1-2,NA,TRBV2,NA,TGTGCCAGCAGGCGGGCGCCAGGTGTGGGGGAAGGCTACACCTTC,CASRRAPGVGEGYTF
TRBJ2-3,TRBD1,TRBV20-1,NA,TGCAGTGCTAGAGATATTAGCGACAGGGGGAGAGAAGATACGCAGTATTTT,CSARDISDRGREDTQYF
TRBJ2-7,NA,TRBV4-2,NA,TGTGCCAGCAGCCAAGGGGCAGGGCAAACCTACGAGCAGTACTTC,CASSQGAGQTYEQYF
TRBJ2-5,TRBD2,TRBV7-2,few,TGTGCCAGCAGCACGACGGGACTAGGGGGGAAGACCCAGTACTTC,CASSTTGLGGKTQYF
TRBJ2-5,TRBD2,TRBV6-2/TRBV6-3,NA,TGTGCCAGCGGTAGGGGAGGGGTCCAAGAGACCCAGTACTTC,CASGRGGVQETQYF
TRBJ1-4,NA,TRBV11-2,NA,TGTGCCAGCAGCCCTGGAGGGGGGGCTAATGAAAAACTGTTTTTT,CASSPGGGANEKLFF
TRBJ1-1,NA,TRBV6-2/TRBV6-3,NA,TGTGCCAGCAGTTATACGCCGAGCAACACTGAAGCTTTCTTT,CASSYTPSNTEAFF
TRBJ1-1,NA,TRBV11-3,few,TGTGCCAGCAGCTTTAAGATGGACACTGAAGCTTTCTTT,CASSFKMDTEAFF
TRBJ1-1,NA,TRBV4-2,NA,TGTGCCAGCAGCCAAGATGGCCTAGGGACGGCGGGGACTGAAGTTTTCTTT,CASSQDGLGTAGTEVFF
TRBJ2-2,NA,TRBV7-9,few,TGTGCCAGCAGCTTAATCAGGGCCACCGGGGAGCTGTTTTTT,CASSLIRATGELFF
TRBJ2-4,NA,TRBV21-1,NA,TGTGCCAGCAGCCCCGGAGGGCAAAACATTCAGTACTTC,CASSPGGQNIQYF
TRBJ1-1,NA,TRBV15,NA,TGTGCCACCAGCAGAGATCTCAGCGCCCAGGAGGCCTTCTTT,CATSRDLSAQEAFF
TRBJ1-5,NA,TRBV12-3/TRBV12-4,NA,TGTGCCAGCAGTACTAAGGGGGATAGCAATCAGCCCCAGCATTTT,CASSTKGDSNQPQHF
TRBJ2-1,TRBD1,TRBV6-2/TRBV6-3,few,TGTGCCAGCAGTGTAACAGGGGGTGAGCAGTTCTTC,CASSVTGGEQFF
TRBJ1-5,NA,TRBV6-1,NA,TGTGCCAGCAACCGATCGCCGGGAGGTCAGCCCCAGCATTTT,CASNRSPGGQPQHF
TRBJ2-1,NA,TRBV12-3/TRBV12-4,few,TGTGCCAGCAGTTTTAGGGACCAGAACAATGAGCAGTTCTTC,CASSFRDQNNEQFF
TRBJ1-1,TRBD1,TRBV7-8,few,TGTGCCAGCAGCTTAGGGGGGGCGGGACAGTCGAACACTGAAGCTTTCTTT,CASSLGGAGQSNTEAFF
TRBJ2-5,NA,TRBV20-1,many,TGCAGTGCCCAAGGGGCGCGCCAAGAGACCCAGTACTTC,CSAQGARQETQYF
TRBJ2-1,NA,TRBV6-1,few,TGTGCCAGCACTCTGGGCGGGGTGTACAATGAGCAGTTCTTC,CASTLGGVYNEQFF
TRBJ2-3,NA,TRBV29-1,NA,TGCAGCGCTCCGAAACCTACTAGCACAGATACGCAGTATTTT,CSAPKPTSTDTQYF
TRBJ2-4,TRBD1,TRBV6-2/TRBV6-3,NA,TGTGCCAGCAGCCCAACCGGGACAGGGTGGAACATTCAGTACTTC,CASSPTGTGWNIQYF
TRBJ2-1,TRBD2,TRBV20-1,few,TGCAGTGCTAGGCGGGGGGGCGGATCCTACAATGAGCAGTTCTTC,CSARRGGGSYNEQFF
TRBJ2-1,NA,TRBV21-1,NA,TGTGCCGACAAGCGGGAGGGCAGCTATGAGCAGTTCTTC,CADKREGSYEQFF
TRBJ2-5,NA,TRBV6-1,NA,TGTGCCAGCAGTGAAAAACCCGGCAGGCGTGGACTTCCTCCAGGGACCCAGTACTTC,CASSEKPGRRGLPPGTQYF
TRBJ2-3,NA,TRBV3-1,NA,TGTGCCAGCAGCCACGAAAGGGGGACACGCACAGATACGCAGTATTTT,CASSHERGTRTDTQYF